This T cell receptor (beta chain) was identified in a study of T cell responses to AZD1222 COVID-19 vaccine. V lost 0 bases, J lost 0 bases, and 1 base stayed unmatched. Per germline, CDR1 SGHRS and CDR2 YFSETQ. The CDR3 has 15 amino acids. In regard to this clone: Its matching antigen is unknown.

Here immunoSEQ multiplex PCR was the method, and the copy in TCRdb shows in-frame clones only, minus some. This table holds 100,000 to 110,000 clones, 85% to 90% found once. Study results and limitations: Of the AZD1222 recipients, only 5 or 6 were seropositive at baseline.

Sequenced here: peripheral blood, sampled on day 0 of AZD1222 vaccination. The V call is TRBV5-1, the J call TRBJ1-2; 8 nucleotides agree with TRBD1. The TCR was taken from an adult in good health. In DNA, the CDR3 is TGCGCCAGCAGCTTGGACAGGGGGTCTAACTATGGCTACACCTTC. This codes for CASSLDRGSNYGYTF.